This passage covers 12 T cell receptor beta chains from one sample sequenced in a study of T cells in Graves' hyperthyroidism and ophthalmopathy. Amplified TCR beta CDR3 regions came from RNA transcripts. Carried out on the TCR CDR3, a first-round RT-PCR used the HTBI primer set. TCRdb ran MiXCR on the multiplex PCR reads and lists one entry per CDR3 protein. The sample lists about 380,000 distinct CDR3 sequences; approximately 17% were seen once. Sequenced material: blood. Receptor source: a man aged 18 to 30 with Graves' ophthalmopathy.

The chain uses TRBV4-2 and TRBJ2-3, with D possibly TRBD2 on 5 matching bases. Trimming shortened V by 0 bases and J by 3 bases, and 19 bases separated the two germline ends. The CDR3 has 18 amino acids. From germline, CDR1 is LGHNA and CDR2 YNFKEQ. The CDR3 region is CASSQEVGGGPRTDTQYF. CDR3 coding DNA: TGTGCCAGCAGCCAAGAGGTCGGTGGAGGACCCAGAACAGATACGCAGTATTTT.

This clonotype was counted ten times or more. The chain uses TRBV12-3 or TRBV12-4 and TRBJ2-7, with unresolved D. The CDR3 length is 15 residues. The V end was cut by 6 bases, the J end by 6 bases, with 21 bases between. This CDR3 reads CASSPQGSSSREQYF. The CDR3 DNA sequence: TGTGCCAGCAGCCCCCAAGGTAGCTCCTCGCGCGAGCAGTACTTC.

V and J are TRBV19 and TRBJ1-4; 10 bases agree with TRBD1. V gave up 10 bases and J gave up 0 bases; unmatched junction bases: 5. Germline values: CDR1 LNHDA, CDR2 SQIVND (reference sequence). CDR3 length: 15 amino acids. The DNA for the CDR3 is TGTGCCACCTTGGACAGGGGGGCAACTAATGAAAAACTGTTTTTT. Residues: CATLDRGATNEKLFF. Full variable domain (remainder filled in from reference TRBV19 and TRBJ1-4): DGGITQSPKYLFRKEGQNVTLSCEQNLNHDAMYWYRQDPGQGLRLIYYSQIVNDFQKGDIAEGYSVSREKKESFPLTVTSAQKNPTAFYLCATLDRGATNEKLFFGSGTQLSVL.

The chain employs TRBV6-1 and TRBJ2-2; D might be TRBD2 (6 bases). This CDR3 has 13 amino acids. Germline loops: CDR1 MNHNS, CDR2 SASEGT. V dropped 5 bases and J dropped 8 bases, with 12 bases sitting between them. The CDR3 loop is CASSRTTAGELFF. DNA of the CDR3: TGTGCCAGCAGTAGGACTACAGCAGGGGAGCTGTTTTTT.

V is TRBV9 and J is TRBJ1-2; D is uncertain. This CDR3 spans 12 amino acids. Germline CDR1 SGDLS, CDR2 YYNGEE. The ends were cut back, 0 bases at V and 4 bases at J, with 4 bases in the middle. CDR3 protein: CASSVDSYGYTF. In DNA, the CDR3 is TGTGCCAGCAGCGTAGACAGCTATGGCTACACCTTC.

The V gene is TRBV7-6, the J gene TRBJ2-5, with D maybe TRBD2 (5 bases). The CDR3 is 15 residues long. Germline V gene lookup returns CDR1 SGHVS and CDR2 FNYEAQ. The V gene lost 4 bases and the J gene lost 5 bases, with 17 bases spanning the gap. CDR3 residues: CASSSSSFSRETQYF. The CDR3 DNA is TGTGCCAGCAGCTCTAGCTCCTTTTCGCGGGAGACCCAGTACTTC.

This clonotype was counted between two and nine times. The rearrangement joins TRBV9 to TRBJ2-3; 7 bases align to TRBD2. This CDR3 comprises 16 residues. The J segment lost 2 bases and the V segment lost 3 bases, leaving 9 bases of the junction unmatched. Germline assignment: CDR1 SGDLS and CDR2 YYNGEE. The CDR3: CASSATRLASTDTQYF. Written as DNA, the CDR3 is TGTGCCAGCAGCGCTACCCGACTAGCCTCCACAGATACGCAGTATTTT. The whole variable domain, filled in from reference TRBV9 and TRBJ2-3, reads DSGVTQTPKHLITATGQRVTLRCSPRSGDLSVYWYQQSLDQGLQFLIQYYNGEERAKGNILERFSAQQFPDLHSELNLSSLELGDSALYFCASSATRLASTDTQYFGPGTRLTVL.

At least ten counts were recorded for this clonotype. The CDR3 spells CASTPVSYNEQFF. CDR3 nucleotide sequence: TGTGCCAGCACCCCAGTATCCTACAATGAGCAGTTCTTC. This chain links TRBV28 with TRBJ2-1; no clear D gene. CDR1 MDHEN and CDR2 SYDVKM come from the germline V gene. V was clipped by 7 bases and J by 1 base, with 8 bases between them. CDR3 size: 13 residues. Drawing the rest from reference TRBV28 and TRBJ2-1, the complete variable domain is DVKVTQSSRYLVKRTGEKVFLECVQDMDHENMFWYRQDPGLGLRLIYFSYDVKMKEKGDIPEGYSVSREKKERFSLILESASTNQTSMYLCASTPVSYNEQFFGPGTRLTVL.

This clonotype was picked up one time. The J gene is TRBJ2-4, the V gene TRBV13, with 10 positions matching TRBD1. The CDR3 is 16 residues long. Germline CDR1 PRHDT, CDR2 FYEKMQ (reference sequence). The J segment lost 8 bases and the V segment lost 2 bases, leaving 9 bases of the junction unmatched. For the CDR3, the DNA is TGTGCCAGCAGCTTAAGGGACAGGGGATCCTGGGACATTCAGTACTTC. It encodes CASSLRDRGSWDIQYF. The full variable domain, with the rest looked up from reference TRBV13 and TRBJ2-4, is AAGVIQSPRHLIKEKRETATLKCYPIPRHDTVYWYQQGPGQDPQFLISFYEKMQSDKGSIPDRFSAQQFSDYHSELNMSSLELGDSALYFCASSLRDRGSWDIQYFGAGTRLSVL.

There are many counts of this clonotype. This CDR3 is CASSFGNTEAFF. The CDR3 nucleotides read TGTGCCAGCAGCTTCGGGAACACTGAAGCTTTCTTT. This chain connects TRBV7-9 to TRBJ1-1; D is uncertain. Germline values: CDR1 SEHNR, CDR2 FQNEAQ (reference sequence). This CDR3 region has 12 residues. V was cut by 3 bases and J by 1 base, with 3 bases left in between.

The chain has TRBV20-1 and TRBJ1-1; the match to TRBD1 covers 11 bases. V shed 5 bases and J 4 bases; nucleotides not matched to a gene: 3. This CDR3 comprises 13 residues. The germline gives CDR1 DFQATT, CDR2 SNEGSKA (reference sequence). The CDR3 loop is CSARTGGITEAFF. For the CDR3, the DNA is TGCAGTGCTCGGACAGGGGGCATCACTGAAGCTTTCTTT.

The CDR3 protein is CASSYPIAGDDNEQFF. The CDR3 DNA sequence: TGTGCCAGCAGTTACCCGATAGCGGGGGATGACAATGAGCAGTTCTTC. The gene calls are TRBV6-2 or TRBV6-3 and TRBJ2-1; 9 nucleotides align to TRBD2. The germline gives CDR1 MNHEY, CDR2 SVGEGT. The CDR3 covers 16 residues. V lost 2 bases to trimming and J lost 5 bases; unmatched junction nucleotides: 7.